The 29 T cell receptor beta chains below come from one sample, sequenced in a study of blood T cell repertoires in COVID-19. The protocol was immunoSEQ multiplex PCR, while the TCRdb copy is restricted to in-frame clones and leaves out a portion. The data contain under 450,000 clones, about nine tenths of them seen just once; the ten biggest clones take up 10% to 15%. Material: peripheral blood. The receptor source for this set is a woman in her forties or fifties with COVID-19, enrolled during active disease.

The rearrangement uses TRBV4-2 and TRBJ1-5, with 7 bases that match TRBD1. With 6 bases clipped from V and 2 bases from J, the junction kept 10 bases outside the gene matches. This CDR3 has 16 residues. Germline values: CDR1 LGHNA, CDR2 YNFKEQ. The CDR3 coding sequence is TGTGCCAGCAGACTGACCGACAGGGAAGGCAATCAGCCCCAGCATTTT. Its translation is CASRLTDREGNQPQHF.

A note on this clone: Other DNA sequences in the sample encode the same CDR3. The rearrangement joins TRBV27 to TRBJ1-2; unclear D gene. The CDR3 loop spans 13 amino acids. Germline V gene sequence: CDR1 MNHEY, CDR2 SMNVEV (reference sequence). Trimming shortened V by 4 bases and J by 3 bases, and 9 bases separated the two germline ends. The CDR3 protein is CASSSQTYYGYTF. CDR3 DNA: TGTGCCAGCAGTTCGCAGACTTACTATGGCTACACCTTC.

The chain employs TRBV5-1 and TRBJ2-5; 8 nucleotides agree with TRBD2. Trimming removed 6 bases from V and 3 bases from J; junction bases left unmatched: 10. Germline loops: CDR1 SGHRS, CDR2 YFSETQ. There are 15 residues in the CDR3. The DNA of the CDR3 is TGCGCCAGCACCACAATTATTAGCGGGGAAGAGACCCAGTACTTC. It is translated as CASTTIISGEETQYF.

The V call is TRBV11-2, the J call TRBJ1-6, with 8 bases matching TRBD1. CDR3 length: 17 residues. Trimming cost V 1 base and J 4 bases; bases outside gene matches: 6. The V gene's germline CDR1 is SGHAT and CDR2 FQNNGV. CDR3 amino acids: CASSLVAWDRYNSPLHF. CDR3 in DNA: TGTGCCAGCAGCTTAGTCGCGTGGGACAGGTATAATTCACCCCTCCACTTT.

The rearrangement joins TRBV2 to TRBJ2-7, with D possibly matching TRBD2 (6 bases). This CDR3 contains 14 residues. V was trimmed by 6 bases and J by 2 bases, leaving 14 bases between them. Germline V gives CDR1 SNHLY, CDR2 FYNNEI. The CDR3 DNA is TGTGCCAGCAGAAAGACTAGAACGCCCTACGAGCAGTACTTC. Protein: CASRKTRTPYEQYF.

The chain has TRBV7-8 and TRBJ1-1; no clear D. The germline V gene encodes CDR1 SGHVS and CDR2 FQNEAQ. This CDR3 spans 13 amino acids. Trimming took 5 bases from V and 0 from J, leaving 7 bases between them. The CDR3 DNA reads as TGTGCCAGCAGCCCCCTAATGAACACTGAAGCTTTCTTT. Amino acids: CASSPLMNTEAFF.

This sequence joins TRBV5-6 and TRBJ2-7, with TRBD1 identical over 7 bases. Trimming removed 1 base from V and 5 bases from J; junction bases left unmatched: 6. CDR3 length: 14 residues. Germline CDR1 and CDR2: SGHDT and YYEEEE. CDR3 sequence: CASSLIDRVNEQYF. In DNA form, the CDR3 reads TGTGCCAGCAGCTTGATCGACAGGGTGAACGAGCAGTACTTC.

This CDR3 is CASSQETSGGPSTDTQYF. CDR3 DNA sequence: TGTGCCAGCAGCCAAGAGACTAGCGGGGGCCCTAGCACAGATACGCAGTATTTT. The V gene is TRBV3-1 (or the pseudogene TRBV3-2), the J gene TRBJ2-3; 12 nucleotides line up with TRBD2. The CDR3 is 18 residues long. V shed 0 bases, J shed 0 bases, and the junction held 4 bases outside the gene matches. The germline V gene encodes CDR1 LGHDT and CDR2 YNNKEL (reference sequence).

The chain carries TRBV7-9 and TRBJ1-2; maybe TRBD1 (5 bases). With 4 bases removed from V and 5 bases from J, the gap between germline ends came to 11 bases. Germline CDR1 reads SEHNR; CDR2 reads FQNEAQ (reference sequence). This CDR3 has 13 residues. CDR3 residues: CASSYGAGYGYTF. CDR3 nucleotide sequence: TGTGCCAGCAGCTATGGGGCAGGGTATGGCTACACCTTC.

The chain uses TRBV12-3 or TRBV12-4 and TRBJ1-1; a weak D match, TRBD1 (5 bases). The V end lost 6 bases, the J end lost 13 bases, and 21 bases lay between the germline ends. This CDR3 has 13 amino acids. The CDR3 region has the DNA TGTGCCAGCAGACGGGGGTCCCTCGAATCTGGTTTCTTT. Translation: CASRRGSLESGFF.

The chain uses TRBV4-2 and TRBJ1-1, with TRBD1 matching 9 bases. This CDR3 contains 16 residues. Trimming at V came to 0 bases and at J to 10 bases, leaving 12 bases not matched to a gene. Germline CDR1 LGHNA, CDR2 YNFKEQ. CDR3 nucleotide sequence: TGTGCCAGCAGCCAAGATCGGGGCAACAGGGGGCAGAGAGCTTTCTTT. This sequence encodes CASSQDRGNRGQRAFF.

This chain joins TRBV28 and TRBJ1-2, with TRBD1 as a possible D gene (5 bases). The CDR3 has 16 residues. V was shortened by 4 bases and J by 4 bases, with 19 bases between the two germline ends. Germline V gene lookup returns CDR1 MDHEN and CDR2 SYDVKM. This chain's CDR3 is CASSSVTASLLYGYTF. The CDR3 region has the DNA TGTGCCAGCAGTTCGGTGACAGCCTCCTTACTCTATGGCTACACCTTC.

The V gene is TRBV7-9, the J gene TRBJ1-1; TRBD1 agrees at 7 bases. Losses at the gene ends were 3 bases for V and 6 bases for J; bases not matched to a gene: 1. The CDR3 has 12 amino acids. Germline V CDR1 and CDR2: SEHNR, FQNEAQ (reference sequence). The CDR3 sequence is CASSFDRAEAFF. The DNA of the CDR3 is TGTGCCAGCAGCTTCGACAGGGCTGAAGCTTTCTTT.

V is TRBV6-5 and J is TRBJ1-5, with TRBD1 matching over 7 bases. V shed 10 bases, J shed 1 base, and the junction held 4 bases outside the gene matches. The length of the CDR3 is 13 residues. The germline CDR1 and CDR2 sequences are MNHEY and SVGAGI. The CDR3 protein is CATAQGSNQPQHF. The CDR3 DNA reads TGTGCCACCGCACAGGGGAGCAATCAGCCCCAGCATTTT.

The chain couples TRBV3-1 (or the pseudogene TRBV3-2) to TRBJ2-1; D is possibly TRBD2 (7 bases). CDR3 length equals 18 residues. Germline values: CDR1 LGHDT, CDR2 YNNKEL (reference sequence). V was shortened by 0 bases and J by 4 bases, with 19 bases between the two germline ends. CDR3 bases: TGTGCCAGCAGCCAAGAAACTGGGGCCGGGGGGCAGTACAATGAGCAGTTCTTC. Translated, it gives CASSQETGAGGQYNEQFF.

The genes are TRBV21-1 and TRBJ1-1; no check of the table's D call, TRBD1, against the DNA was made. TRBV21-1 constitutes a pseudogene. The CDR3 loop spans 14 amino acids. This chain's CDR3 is CASSPRTGRTEAFF. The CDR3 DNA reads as TGTGCCAGCAGCCCGCGGACAGGAAGAACTGAAGCTTTCTTT.

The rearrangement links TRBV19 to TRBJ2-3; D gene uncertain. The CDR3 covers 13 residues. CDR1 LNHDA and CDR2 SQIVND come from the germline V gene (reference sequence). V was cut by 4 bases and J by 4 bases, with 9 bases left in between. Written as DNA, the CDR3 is TGTGCCAGTAGTACTGGGCTCCCAGATACGCAGTATTTT. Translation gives CASSTGLPDTQYF.

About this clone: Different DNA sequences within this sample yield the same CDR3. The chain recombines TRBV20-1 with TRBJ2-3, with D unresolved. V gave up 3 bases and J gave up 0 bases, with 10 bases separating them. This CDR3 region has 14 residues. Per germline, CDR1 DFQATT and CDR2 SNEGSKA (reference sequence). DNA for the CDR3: TGCAGTGCTAGTAGAGGAATCAGCACAGATACGCAGTATTTT. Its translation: CSASRGISTDTQYF.

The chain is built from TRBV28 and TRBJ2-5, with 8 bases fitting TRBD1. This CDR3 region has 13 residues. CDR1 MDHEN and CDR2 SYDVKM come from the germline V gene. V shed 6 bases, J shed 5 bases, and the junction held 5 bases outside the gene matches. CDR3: CASSDRGWETQYF. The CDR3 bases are TGTGCCAGCAGCGACAGGGGTTGGGAGACCCAGTACTTC.

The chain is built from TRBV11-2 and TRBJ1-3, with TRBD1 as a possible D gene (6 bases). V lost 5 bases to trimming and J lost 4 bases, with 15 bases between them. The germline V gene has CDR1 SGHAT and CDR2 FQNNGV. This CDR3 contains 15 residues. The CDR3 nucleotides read TGTGCCAGCAGCCCTTACAGGGCTGGCGGAAACACCATATATTTT. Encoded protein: CASSPYRAGGNTIYF.

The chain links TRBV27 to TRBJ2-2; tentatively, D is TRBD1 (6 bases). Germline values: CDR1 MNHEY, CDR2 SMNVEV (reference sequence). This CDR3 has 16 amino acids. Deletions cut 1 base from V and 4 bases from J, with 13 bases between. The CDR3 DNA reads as TGTGCCAGCAGTTTATTGGCCAGGGGCTCCACCGGGGAGCTGTTTTTT. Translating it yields CASSLLARGSTGELFF.

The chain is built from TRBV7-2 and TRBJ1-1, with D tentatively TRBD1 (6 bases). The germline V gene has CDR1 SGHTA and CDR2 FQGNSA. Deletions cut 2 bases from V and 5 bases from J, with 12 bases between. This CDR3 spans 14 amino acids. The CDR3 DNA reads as TGTGCCAGCAGCTTAAATTCCAGGGGAACTGAAGCTTTCTTT. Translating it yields CASSLNSRGTEAFF.

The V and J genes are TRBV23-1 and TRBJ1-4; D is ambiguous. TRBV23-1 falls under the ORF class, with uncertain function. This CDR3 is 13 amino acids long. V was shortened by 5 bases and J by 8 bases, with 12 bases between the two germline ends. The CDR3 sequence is CASSILGGEKLFF. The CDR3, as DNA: TGCGCCAGCAGTATCCTCGGAGGGGAAAAACTGTTTTTT.

This chain's CDR3 is CASSWGLAGGQETQYF. The CDR3 DNA is TGCGCCAGCAGCTGGGGACTAGCGGGGGGACAAGAGACCCAGTACTTC. The rearrangement joins TRBV5-1 to TRBJ2-5; TRBD2 matches 15 bases. After removal of 3 bases from V and 2 bases from J, the junction contained 2 bases not matched to a gene. Per germline, CDR1 SGHRS and CDR2 YFSETQ. The CDR3 is made up of 16 amino acids.

The DNA for the CDR3 is TGTGCCAGCAGCTTACCCCCCGCGGGATCTGGAAACACCATATATTTT. Translated: CASSLPPAGSGNTIYF. The chain uses TRBV7-6 and TRBJ1-3; D is unresolved. Germline V CDR1 and CDR2: SGHVS, FNYEAQ. The CDR3 sequence is 16 residues long. V was clipped by 2 bases and J by 1 base, with 12 bases between them.

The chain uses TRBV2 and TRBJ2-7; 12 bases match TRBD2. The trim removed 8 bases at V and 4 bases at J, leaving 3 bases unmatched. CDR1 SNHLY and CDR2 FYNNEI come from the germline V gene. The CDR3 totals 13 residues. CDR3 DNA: TGTGCCAGCGGAGGGACTAGCGGGTACGAGCAGTACTTC. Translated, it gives CASGGTSGYEQYF.

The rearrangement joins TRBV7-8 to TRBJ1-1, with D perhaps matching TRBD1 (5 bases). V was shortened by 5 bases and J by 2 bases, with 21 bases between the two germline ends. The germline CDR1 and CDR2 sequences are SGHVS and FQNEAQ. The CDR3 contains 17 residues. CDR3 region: CASSPKRRGLGNTEAFF. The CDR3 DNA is TGTGCCAGCAGCCCAAAGAGGCGGGGACTGGGAAACACTGAAGCTTTCTTT.

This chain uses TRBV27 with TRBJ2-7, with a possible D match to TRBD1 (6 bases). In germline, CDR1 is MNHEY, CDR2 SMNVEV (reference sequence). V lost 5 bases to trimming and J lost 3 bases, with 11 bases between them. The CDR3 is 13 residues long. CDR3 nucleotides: TGTGCCAGCAGTATCGGACAGTTCTACGAGCAGTACTTC. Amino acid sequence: CASSIGQFYEQYF.

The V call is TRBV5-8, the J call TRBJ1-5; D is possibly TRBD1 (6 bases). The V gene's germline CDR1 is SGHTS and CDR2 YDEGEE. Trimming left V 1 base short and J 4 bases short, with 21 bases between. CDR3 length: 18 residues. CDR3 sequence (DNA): TGTGCCAGCAGCTTGTCTTTCGGACAGCCCGCTTCAAATCAGCCCCAGCATTTT. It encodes CASSLSFGQPASNQPQHF.